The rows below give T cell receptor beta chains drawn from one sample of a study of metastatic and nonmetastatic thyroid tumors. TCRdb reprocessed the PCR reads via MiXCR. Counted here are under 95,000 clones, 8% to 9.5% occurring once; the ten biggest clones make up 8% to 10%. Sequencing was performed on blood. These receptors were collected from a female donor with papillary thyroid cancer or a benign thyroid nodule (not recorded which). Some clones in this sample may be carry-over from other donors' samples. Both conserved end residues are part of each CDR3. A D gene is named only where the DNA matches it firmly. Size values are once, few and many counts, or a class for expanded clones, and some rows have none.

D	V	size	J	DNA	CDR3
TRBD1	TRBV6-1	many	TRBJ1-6	TGTGCCAGCAGTCCAACTAAGGGACAGCTGAGGTCACCCCTCCACTTT	CASSPTKGQLRSPLHF
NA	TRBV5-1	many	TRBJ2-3	TGCGCCAGCAGCTTGGGCCTTCAACCCCGCACAGATACGCAGTATTTT	CASSLGLQPRTDTQYF
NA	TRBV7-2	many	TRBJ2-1	TGTGCCAGCAGCTCTATCGGCAATGAGCAGTTCTTC	CASSSIGNEQFF
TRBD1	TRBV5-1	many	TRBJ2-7	TGCGCCAGCAGCCTCTCGCCCGGGACAGGGGGCTACGAGCAGTACTTC	CASSLSPGTGGYEQYF
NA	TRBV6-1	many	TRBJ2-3	TGTGCCAGCAGTGAAGAGGGCGGGGGCACAGATACGCAGTATTTT	CASSEEGGGTDTQYF
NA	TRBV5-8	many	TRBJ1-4	TGTGCCAGCAGCGGCGGACTGAGGAATGAAAAACTGTTTTTT	CASSGGLRNEKLFF
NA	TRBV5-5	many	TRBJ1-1	TGTGCCAGCAGCTTGCGGTCAGGGGCTAACACTGAAGCTTTCTTT	CASSLRSGANTEAFF
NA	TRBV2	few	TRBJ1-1	TGTGCCAGCAGTGTTCTATGGGACACTGAAGCTTTCTTT	CASSVLWDTEAFF
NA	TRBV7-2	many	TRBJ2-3	TGTGCCAGCAGCTTAGCGAGTCGAGGGGGTAGCACAGATACGCAGTATTTT	CASSLASRGGSTDTQYF
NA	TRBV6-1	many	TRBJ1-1	TGTGCCAGCAGTTCCGAGGGCGGGACTGAAGCTTTCTTT	CASSSEGGTEAFF
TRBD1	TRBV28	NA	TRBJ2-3	TGTGCCAGCAGTTTATCAACAGGGGGCGGTGATACGCAGTATTTT	CASSLSTGGGDTQYF
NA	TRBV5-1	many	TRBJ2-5	TGCGCCAGCAGCTTGGATAGCGTACAAGAGACCCAGTACTTC	CASSLDSVQETQYF
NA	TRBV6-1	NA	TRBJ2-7	TGTGCCAGTGTTAAACAGGTGAATTCCTACGAGCAGTACTTC	CASVKQVNSYEQYF
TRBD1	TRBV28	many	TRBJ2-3	TGTGCCAGCAGTTTACGGGACAGTAGAGTGGATACGCAGTATTTT	CASSLRDSRVDTQYF
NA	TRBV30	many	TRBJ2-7	TGTGCCTGGAGTACGGGGTGGTTGCGCGAGCAGTACTTC	CAWSTGWLREQYF
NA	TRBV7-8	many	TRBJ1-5	TGTGCCAGCAGCAAGACCCAGATAACTAATAGCAATCAGCCCCAGCATTTT	CASSKTQITNSNQPQHF
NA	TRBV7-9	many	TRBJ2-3	TGTGCCAGCAGTCGGCCAGATACGCAGTATTTT	CASSRPDTQYF
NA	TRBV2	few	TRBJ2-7	TGTGCCAGCACGGAGACAAACGAGCAGTACTTC	CASTETNEQYF
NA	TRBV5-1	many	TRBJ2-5	TGCGCCAGCAGCTTGGACCCGGGGAGGCAAGAGACCCAGTACTTC	CASSLDPGRQETQYF
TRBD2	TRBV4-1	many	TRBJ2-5	TGCGCCAGCAGCCAATACCTAGCGGGGGGTGGGACCCAGTACTTC	CASSQYLAGGGTQYF
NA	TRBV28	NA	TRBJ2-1	TGTGCCAGCAGAAGAATCGAGCAGTTCTTC	CASRRIEQFF
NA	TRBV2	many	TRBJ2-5	TGTGCCAGCAGTACCGGGTTCTCCGGGGAGACCCAGTACTTC	CASSTGFSGETQYF
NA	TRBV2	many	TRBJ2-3	TGTGCCAGCAGTGATGGGGTACGAGGCACAGATACGCAGTATTTT	CASSDGVRGTDTQYF
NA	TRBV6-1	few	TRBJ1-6	TGTGCCAGCAGTAAGACAGAGGGCGCACGGAATTCACCCCTCCACTTT	CASSKTEGARNSPLHF
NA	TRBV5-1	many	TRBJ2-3	TGCGCCAGCAGCTTGTCTGGGCGGGATACGCAGTATTTT	CASSLSGRDTQYF
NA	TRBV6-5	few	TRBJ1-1	TGTGCCAGCAGTTATCAGGGGTATACTGAAGCTTTCTTT	CASSYQGYTEAFF
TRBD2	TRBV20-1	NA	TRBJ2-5	TGCAGTGCTAACAAGAGGACTAGCGGGGGGGAGACCCAGTACTTC	CSANKRTSGGETQYF
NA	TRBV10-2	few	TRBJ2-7	TGCGCCAGCTATACGCCGGCGGGGAGGGAGCAGTACTTC	CASYTPAGREQYF
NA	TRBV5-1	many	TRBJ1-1	TGCGCCAGCAGCCCTTCTAACGGGGTGAACACTGAAGCTTTCTTT	CASSPSNGVNTEAFF
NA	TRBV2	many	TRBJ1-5	TGTGCCAGCATCCGGGGGTCAGGGAACAATCAGCCCCAGCATTTT	CASIRGSGNNQPQHF
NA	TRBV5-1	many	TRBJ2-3	TGCGCCAGCAGCTTGCGGAGCTTAGATACGCAGTATTTT	CASSLRSLDTQYF
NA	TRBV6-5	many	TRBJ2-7	TGTGCCAGCAGTTACTCGATCCCTGGTCCCCTGGAGAGGGAGCAGTACTTC	CASSYSIPGPLEREQYF
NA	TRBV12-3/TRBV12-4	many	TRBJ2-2	TGTGCCAGCAGACCGGCGAACACCGGGGAGCTGTTTTTT	CASRPANTGELFF
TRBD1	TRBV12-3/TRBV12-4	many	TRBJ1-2	TGTGCCAGCAGTAACAGGGGGCAACGCGGCTACACCTTC	CASSNRGQRGYTF
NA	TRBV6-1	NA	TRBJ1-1	TGTGCCAGCAGAGAATTATCCGGGACGGTTGGTACTGAAGCTTTCTTT	CASRELSGTVGTEAFF
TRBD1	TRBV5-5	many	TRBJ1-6	TGTGCCAGCAGCCTGCGTGGGGACAGGGTGAGATCACCCCTCCACTTT	CASSLRGDRVRSPLHF
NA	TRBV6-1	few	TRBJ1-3	TGTGCCAGCAGTAGGTTGTTGGGAGGTCGCGAAAACACCATATATTTT	CASSRLLGGRENTIYF
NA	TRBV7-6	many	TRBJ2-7	TGTGCCAGCAGCTTAGGGCAGGGTCCCACCTACGAGCAGTACTTC	CASSLGQGPTYEQYF
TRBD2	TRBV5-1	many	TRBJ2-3	TGCGCCAGCAGCGAGGCCGGGACTAGCGGGATAACAGATACGCAGTATTTT	CASSEAGTSGITDTQYF
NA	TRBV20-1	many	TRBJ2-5	TGCAGTGCTACCACCGGGACCCAAGAGACCCAGTACTTC	CSATTGTQETQYF
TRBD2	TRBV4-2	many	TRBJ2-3	TGTGCCAGCAGCCAAGCCGAAACCGGGACTAGCGGGGCAGATACGCAGTATTTT	CASSQAETGTSGADTQYF
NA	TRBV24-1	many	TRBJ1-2	TGTGCCACCAGTGATTTTAGGGCAGGGGTTAACTATGGCTACACCTTC	CATSDFRAGVNYGYTF
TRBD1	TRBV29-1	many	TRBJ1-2	TGCAGCGTTGAAGATCGGGGCTGGGACAGAGATGGCTACACCTTC	CSVEDRGWDRDGYTF
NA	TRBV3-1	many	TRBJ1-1	TGTGCCAGCAGGGTGACGTACACGAACACTGAAGCTTTCTTT	CASRVTYTNTEAFF
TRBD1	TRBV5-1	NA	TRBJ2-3	TGCGCCAGCAGCTTGTGGGACAGGTCTTCAGATACGCAGTATTTT	CASSLWDRSSDTQYF
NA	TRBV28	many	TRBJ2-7	TGTGCCAGCAGTCCAGGATACGAGCAGTACTTC	CASSPGYEQYF
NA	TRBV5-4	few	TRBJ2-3	TGTGCCAGCAGCTGGGGGGGCGGAGATACGCAGTATTTT	CASSWGGGDTQYF
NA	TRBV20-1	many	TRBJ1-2	TGCAGTGCTACCGGGCCCACGAGGGGCTACACCTTC	CSATGPTRGYTF
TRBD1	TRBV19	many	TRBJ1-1	TGTGCCAGTAGTGTGGACAGGGGACGAAGTGAAGCTTTCTTT	CASSVDRGRSEAFF